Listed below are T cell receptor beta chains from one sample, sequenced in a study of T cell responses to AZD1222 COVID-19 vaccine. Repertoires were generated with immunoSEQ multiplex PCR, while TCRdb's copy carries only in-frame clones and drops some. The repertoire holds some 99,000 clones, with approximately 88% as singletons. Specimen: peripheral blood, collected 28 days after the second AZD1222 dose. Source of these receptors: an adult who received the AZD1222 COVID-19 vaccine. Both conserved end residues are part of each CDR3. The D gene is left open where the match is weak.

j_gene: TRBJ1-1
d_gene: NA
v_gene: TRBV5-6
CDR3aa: CASSLGVHTEAFF

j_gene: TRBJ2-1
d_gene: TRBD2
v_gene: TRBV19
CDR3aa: CASSTAGGREQFF

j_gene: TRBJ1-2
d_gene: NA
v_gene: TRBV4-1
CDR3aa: CASSQRTGNYGYTF

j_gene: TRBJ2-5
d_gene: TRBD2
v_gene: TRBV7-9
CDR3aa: CASSLALRRTSEKETQYF

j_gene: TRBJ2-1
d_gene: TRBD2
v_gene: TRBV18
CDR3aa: CASSPGLAGVNEQFF

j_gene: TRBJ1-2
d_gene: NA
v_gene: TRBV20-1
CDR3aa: CSEGRNGYTF

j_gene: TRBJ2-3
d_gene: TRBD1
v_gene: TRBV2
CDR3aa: CATPDRGQADTQYF

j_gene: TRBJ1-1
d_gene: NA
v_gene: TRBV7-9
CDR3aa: CASSPQGDTEAFF

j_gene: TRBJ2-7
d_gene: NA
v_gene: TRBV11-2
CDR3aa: CASTLMGGTYEQYF

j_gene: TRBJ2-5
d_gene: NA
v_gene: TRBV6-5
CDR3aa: CASSYPGQETQYF

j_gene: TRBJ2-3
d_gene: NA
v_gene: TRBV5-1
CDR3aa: CASGLRGNTDTQYF

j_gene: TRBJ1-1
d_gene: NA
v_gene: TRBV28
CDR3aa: CASTLQGRGEAFF

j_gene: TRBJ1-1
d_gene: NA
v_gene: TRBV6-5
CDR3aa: CASSPTPRTEAFF

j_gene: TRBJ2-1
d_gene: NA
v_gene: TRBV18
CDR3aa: CASSPQGGANNEQFF

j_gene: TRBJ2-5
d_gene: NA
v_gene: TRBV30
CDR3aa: CAWDRGLADQETQYF

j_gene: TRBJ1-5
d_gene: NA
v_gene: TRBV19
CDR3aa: CASSIVEGGGQPQHF

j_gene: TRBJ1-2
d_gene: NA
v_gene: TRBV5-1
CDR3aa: CASSLDPGLAGYTF

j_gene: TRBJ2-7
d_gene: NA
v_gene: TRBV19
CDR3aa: CASTGDSSYEQYF

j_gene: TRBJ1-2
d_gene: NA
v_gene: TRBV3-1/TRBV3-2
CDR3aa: CASSQDRSAGRDGYTF

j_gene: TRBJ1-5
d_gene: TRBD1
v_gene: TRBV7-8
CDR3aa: CASSLAIGTGGEENQPQHF

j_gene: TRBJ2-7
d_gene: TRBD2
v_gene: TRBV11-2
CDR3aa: CASSLLYRGGRSPQYF

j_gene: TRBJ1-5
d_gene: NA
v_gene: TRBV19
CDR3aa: CASSIVGGFQPQHF

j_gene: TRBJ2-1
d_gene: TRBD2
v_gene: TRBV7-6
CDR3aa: CASSLELAGGGNEQFF

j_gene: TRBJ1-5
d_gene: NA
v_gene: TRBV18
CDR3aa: CASSPGREWGNSNQPQHF

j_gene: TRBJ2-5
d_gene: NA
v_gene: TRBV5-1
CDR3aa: CASSSQETQYF

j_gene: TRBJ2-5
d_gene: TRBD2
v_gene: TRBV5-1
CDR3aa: CASRRDSGGQETQYF

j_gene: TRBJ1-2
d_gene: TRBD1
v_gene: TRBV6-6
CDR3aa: CASRVTGVYGYTF

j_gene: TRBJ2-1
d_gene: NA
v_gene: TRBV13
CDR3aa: CASSREDNEQFF

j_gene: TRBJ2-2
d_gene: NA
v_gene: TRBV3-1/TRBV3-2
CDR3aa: CASSQDASGAGELFF

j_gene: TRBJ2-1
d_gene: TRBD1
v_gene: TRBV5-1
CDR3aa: CASTPSGTGGHNEQFF

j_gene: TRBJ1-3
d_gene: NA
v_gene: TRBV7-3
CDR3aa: CASSLTGSGNTIYF

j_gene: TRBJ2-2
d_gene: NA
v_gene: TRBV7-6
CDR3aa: CASSLDRPSGTGELFF

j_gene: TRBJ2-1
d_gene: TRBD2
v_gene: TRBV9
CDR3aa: CASSVPRGGGASEEQFF

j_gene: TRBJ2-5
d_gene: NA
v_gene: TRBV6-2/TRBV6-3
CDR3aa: CASSYFSGRGIETQYF

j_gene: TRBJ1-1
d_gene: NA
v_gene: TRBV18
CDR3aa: CASSPQGVNTEAFF

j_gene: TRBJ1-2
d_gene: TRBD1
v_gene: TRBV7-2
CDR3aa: CASSLRALQGADYGYTF

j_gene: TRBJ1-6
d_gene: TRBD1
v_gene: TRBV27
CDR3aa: CASSYTGGNSPLHF

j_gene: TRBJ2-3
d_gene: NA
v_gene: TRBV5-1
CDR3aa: CASSRKGVADTQYF

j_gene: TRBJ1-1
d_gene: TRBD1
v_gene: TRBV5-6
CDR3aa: CASSSGGQGVGTEAFF

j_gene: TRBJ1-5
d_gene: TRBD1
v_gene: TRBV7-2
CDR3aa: CASSFDRGRNQPQHF

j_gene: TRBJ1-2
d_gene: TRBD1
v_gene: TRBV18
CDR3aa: CASSPQRTGTYGYTF

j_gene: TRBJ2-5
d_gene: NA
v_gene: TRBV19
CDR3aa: CASSMGGAETQYF

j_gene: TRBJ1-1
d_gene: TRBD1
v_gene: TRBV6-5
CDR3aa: CASTQGVNTEAFF

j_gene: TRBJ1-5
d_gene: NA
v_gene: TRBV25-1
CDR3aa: CASSDPRVGDQPQHF

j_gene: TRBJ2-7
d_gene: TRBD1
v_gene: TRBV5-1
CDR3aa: CASSSGMDRGIDKQYF

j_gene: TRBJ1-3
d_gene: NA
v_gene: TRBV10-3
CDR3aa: CAISESQTSGNTIYF

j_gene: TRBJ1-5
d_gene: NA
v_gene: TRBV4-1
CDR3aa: CASSQEQGNQPQHF

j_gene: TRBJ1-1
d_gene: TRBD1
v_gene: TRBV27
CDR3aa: CASRRRGRQGTEAFF

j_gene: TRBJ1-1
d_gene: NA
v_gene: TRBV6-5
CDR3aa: CASSYRSGARNTEAFF

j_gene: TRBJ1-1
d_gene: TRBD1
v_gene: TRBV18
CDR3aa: CASSPPGTGGIGAFF

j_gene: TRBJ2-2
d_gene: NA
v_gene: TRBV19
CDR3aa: CATKSLERNTGELFF